This section outlines one TCR beta chain sequence together with its context. The sample originates from a study of blood T cell repertoires in COVID-19. Study information: Samples came from the United States, Italy and Spain, spanning acute and convalescent COVID-19. T cells, B-cell-depleted T cells, or PBMCs supplied cDNA or gDNA.

Original methodology: Amplifying reference gene primers gave estimates of nucleated cell counts. Measured with immunoSEQ multiplex PCR; TCRdb has only the in-frame clones, and not every one. The V and J calls and the clone size are those of that table, but D and trimming were determined from the DNA. Among about 100,000 clones listed, about 83% were seen once. V lost 5 bases and J 5 bases, leaving 15 bases between the germline ends. Germline CDR1 and CDR2: SGHTA and FQGNSA. CDR3 length equals 14 residues. The rearrangement uses TRBV7-2 and TRBJ1-1; D is perhaps TRBD1 (5 bases). The receptor was derived from a human donor in a cohort sampled during active COVID-19. The specimen sequenced was peripheral blood. CDR3 nucleotide sequence: TGTGCCAGCAGCCCAACGGGGGTTGGGACTGAAGCTTTCTTT. The encoded protein is CASSPTGVGTEAFF.